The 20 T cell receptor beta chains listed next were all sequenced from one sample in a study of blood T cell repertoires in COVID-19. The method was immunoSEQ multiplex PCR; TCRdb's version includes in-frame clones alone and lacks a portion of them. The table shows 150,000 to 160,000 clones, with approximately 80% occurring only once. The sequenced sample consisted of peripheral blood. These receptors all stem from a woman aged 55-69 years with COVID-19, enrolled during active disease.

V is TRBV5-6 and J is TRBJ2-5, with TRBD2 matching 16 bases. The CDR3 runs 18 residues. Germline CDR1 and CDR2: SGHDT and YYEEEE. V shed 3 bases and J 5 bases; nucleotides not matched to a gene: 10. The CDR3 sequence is CASSSYGTSGGAGETQYF. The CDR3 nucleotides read TGTGCCAGCAGCTCCTATGGGACTAGCGGGGGGGCCGGGGAGACCCAGTACTTC. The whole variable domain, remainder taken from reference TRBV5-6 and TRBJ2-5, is DAGVTQSPTHLIKTRGQQVTLRCSPKSGHDTVSWYQQALGQGPQFIFQYYEEEERQRGNFPDRFSGHQFPNYSSELNVNALLLGDSALYLCASSSYGTSGGAGETQYFGPGTRLLVL.

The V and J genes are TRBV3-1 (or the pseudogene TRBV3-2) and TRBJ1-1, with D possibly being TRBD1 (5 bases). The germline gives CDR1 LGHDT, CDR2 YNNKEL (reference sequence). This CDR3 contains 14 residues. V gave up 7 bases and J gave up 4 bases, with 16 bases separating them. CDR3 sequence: CASIPTGGGTEAFF. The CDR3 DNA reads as TGTGCCAGCATCCCGACGGGGGGTGGCACTGAAGCTTTCTTT.

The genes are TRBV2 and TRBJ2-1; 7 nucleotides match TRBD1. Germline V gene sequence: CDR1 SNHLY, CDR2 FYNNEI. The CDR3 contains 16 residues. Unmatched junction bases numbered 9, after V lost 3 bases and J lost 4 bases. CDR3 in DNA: TGTGCCAGCAGTGAGACAGGGATTGGGTTATACAATGAGCAGTTCTTC. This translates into CASSETGIGLYNEQFF.

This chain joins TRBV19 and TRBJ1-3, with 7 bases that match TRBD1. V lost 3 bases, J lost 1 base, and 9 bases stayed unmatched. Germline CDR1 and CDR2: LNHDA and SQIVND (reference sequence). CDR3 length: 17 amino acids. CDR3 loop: CASSMLRDSSSGNTIYF. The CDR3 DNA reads TGTGCCAGTAGTATGCTCCGGGACAGCTCTTCTGGAAACACCATATATTTT.

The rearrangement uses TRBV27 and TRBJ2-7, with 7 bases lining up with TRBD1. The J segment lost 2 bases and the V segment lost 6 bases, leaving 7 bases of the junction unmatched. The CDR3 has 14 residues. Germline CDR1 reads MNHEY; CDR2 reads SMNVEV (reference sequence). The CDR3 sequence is CASRETGSPYEQYF. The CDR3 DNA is TGTGCCAGCAGGGAGACAGGGAGTCCCTACGAGCAGTACTTC.

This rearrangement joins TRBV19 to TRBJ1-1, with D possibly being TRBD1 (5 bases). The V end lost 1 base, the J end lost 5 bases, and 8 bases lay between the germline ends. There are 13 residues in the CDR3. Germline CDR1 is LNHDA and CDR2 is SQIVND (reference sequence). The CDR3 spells CASSIVGGTEAFF. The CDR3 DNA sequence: TGTGCCAGTAGTATAGTTGGGGGGACTGAAGCTTTCTTT.

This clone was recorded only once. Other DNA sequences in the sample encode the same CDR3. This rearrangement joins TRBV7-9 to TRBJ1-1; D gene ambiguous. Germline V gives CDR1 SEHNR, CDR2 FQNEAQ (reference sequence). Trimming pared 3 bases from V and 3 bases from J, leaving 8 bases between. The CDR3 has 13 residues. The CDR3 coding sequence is TGTGCCAGCAGCTTCGGCGGGGACACTGAAGCTTTCTTT. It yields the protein CASSFGGDTEAFF.

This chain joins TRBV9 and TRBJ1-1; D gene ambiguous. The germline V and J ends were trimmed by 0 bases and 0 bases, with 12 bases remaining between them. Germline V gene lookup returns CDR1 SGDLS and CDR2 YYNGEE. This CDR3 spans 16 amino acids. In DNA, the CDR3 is TGTGCCAGCAGCGTAGTTCATGGCATGATGAACACTGAAGCTTTCTTT. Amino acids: CASSVVHGMMNTEAFF.

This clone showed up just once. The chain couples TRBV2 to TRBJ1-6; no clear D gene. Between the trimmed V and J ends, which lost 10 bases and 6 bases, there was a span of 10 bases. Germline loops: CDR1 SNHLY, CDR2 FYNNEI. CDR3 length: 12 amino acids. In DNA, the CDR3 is TGTGCCACCCGAGATTTTAATTCACCCCTCCACTTT. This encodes CATRDFNSPLHF.

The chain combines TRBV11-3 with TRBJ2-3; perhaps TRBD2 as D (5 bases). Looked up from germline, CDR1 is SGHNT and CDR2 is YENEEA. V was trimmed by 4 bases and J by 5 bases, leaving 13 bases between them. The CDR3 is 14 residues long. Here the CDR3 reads CASSYTSVLDTQYF. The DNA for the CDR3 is TGTGCCAGCAGCTATACTAGTGTACTAGATACGCAGTATTTT.

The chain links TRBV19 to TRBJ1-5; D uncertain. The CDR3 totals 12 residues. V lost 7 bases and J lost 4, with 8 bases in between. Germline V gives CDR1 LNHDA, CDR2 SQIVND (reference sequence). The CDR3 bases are TGTGCCAGTACGGGAAAGAATCAGCCCCAGCATTTT. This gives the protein CASTGKNQPQHF.

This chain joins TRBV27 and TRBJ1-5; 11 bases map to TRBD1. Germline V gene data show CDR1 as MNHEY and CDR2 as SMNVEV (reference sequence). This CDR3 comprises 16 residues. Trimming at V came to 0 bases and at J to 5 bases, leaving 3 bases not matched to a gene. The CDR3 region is CASSLSGQGVHQPQHF. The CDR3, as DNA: TGTGCCAGCAGTTTATCGGGACAGGGGGTACATCAGCCCCAGCATTTT.

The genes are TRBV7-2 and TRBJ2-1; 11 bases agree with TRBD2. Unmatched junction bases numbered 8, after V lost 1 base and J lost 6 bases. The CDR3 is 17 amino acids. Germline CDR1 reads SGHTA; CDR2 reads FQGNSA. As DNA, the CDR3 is TGTGCCAGCAGCTTAGTAAGAGGGGGACTAGCGGTCAATGAGCAGTTCTTC. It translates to CASSLVRGGLAVNEQFF.

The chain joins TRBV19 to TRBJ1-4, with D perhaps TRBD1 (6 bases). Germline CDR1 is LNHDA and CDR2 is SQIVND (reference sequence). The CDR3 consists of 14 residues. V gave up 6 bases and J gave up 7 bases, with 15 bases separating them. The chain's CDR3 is CASSPRGRVEKLFF. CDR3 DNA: TGTGCCAGTAGCCCCAGGGGCCGGGTTGAAAAACTGTTTTTT.

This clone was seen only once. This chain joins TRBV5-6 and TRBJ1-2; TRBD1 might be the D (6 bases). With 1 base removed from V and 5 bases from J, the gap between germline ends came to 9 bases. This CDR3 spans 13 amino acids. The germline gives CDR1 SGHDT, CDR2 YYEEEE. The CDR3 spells CASSLPGEYGYTF. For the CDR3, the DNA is TGTGCCAGCAGCTTGCCAGGGGAGTATGGCTACACCTTC.

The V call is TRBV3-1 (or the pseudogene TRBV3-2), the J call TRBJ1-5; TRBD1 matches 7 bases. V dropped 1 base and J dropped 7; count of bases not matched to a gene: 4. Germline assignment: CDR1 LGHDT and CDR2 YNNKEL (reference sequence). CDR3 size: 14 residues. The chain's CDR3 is CASSQGQGPQPQHF. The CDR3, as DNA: TGTGCCAGCAGCCAAGGACAGGGCCCGCAGCCCCAGCATTTT.

The CDR3 region has the DNA TGTGCCAGCAGCCCTTCTAGCGGGAGACGTCTAAGCACAGATACGCAGTATTTT. Protein sequence: CASSPSSGRRLSTDTQYF. The chain employs TRBV5-4 and TRBJ2-3; 10 nucleotides agree with TRBD2. The CDR3 totals 18 residues. Per germline, CDR1 SGHNT and CDR2 YYREEE (reference sequence). Trimming cost V 4 bases and J 0 bases; bases outside gene matches: 11.

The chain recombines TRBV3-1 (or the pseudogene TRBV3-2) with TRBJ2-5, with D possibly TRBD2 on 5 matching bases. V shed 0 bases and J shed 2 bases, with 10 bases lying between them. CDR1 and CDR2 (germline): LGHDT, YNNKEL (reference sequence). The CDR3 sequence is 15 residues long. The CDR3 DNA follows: TGTGCCAGCAGCCAAGATGGGGAGAATCAAGAGACCCAGTACTTC. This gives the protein CASSQDGENQETQYF.

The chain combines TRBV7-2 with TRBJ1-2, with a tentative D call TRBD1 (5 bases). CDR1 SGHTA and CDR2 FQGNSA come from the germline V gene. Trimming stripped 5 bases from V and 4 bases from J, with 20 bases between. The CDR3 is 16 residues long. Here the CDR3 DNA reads TGTGCCAGCAGCCGTGGAGGGGAAGTCCAATTCTATGGCTACACCTTC. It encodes CASSRGGEVQFYGYTF. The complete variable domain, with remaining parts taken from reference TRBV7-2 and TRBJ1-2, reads GAGVSQSPSNKVTEKGKDVELRCDPISGHTALYWYRQSLGQGLEFLIYFQGNSAPDKSGLPSDRFSAERTGGSVSTLTIQRTQQEDSAVYLCASSRGGEVQFYGYTFGSGTRLTVV.

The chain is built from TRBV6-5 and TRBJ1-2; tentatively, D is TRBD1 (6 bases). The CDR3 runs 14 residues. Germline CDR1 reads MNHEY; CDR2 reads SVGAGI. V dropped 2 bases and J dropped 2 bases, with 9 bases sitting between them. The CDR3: CASSYRRGNYGYTF. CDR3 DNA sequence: TGTGCCAGCAGTTACCGCAGGGGAAACTATGGCTACACCTTC.